Given below is one T cell receptor (beta chain) in context. Its antigen is not known. CDR1 and CDR2 from the germline V gene are MNHEY and SMNVEV (reference sequence). With 3 bases clipped from V and 0 bases from J, the junction kept 8 bases outside the gene matches. The CDR3 is 17 amino acids. The source of the sample is a study of blood T cells in healthy people across ages. Findings and limits, study-wide: Reliance upon unsorted PBMCs precluded definitive naive versus antigen-experienced comparison.

The use of a sample-barcoded 5' primer and a J-beta primer mix characterized a second PCR of 7 to 11 cycles. MiXCR, run by TCRdb on the 5' RACE reads, gives a single entry per CDR3 protein. The table has hundreds of thousands of distinct CDR3 sequences, around 30% seen once. The chain employs TRBV27 and TRBJ2-1, with TRBD2 matching over 7 bases. This clonotype originated in an elderly woman in good health. Sequencing was done on a sample of blood. CDR3 amino acids: CASSFRPGGYSYNEQFF. The CDR3 DNA reads TGTGCCAGCAGTTTCAGGCCGGGAGGCTACTCCTACAATGAGCAGTTCTTC.